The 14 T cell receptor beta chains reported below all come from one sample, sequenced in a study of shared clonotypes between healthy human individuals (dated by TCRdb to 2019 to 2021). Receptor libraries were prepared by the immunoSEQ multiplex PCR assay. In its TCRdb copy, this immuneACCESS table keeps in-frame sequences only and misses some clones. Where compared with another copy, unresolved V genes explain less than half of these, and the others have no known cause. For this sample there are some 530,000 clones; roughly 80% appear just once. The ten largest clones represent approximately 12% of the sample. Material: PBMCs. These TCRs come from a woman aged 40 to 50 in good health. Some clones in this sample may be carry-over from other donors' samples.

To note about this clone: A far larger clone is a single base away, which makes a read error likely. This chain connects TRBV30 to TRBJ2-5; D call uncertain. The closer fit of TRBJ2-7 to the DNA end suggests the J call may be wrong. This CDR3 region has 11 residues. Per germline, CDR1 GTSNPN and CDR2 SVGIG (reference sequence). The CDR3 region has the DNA TGTGCCTGGAGTAGCCCGGACGAGCAGTACTTC. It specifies CAWSSPDEQYF.

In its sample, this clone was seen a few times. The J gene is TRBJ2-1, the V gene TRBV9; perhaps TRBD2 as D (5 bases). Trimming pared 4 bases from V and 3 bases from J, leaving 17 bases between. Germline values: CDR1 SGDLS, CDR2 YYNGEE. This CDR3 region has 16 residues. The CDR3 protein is CASSPRGSWVYNEQFF. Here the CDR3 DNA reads TGTGCCAGCAGCCCCCGGGGTAGTTGGGTCTACAATGAGCAGTTCTTC.

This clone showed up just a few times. CDR3 amino acids: CASSLTDLGNEQFF. The CDR3 DNA sequence: TGTGCCAGCAGCTTAACGGACCTCGGGAATGAGCAGTTCTTC. The J gene is TRBJ2-1, the V gene TRBV7-6; D gene ambiguous. Germline loops: CDR1 SGHVS, CDR2 FNYEAQ. V was shortened by 2 bases and J by 7 bases, with 12 bases between the two germline ends. This CDR3 is 14 amino acids long.

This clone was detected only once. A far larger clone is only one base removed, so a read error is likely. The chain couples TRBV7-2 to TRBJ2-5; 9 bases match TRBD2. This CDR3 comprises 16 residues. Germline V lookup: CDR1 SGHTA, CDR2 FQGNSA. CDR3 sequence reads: CARSLGLAGRQETQYF. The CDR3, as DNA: TGTGCCAGAAGCTTAGGGCTAGCGGGACGCCAAGAGACCCAGTACTTC.

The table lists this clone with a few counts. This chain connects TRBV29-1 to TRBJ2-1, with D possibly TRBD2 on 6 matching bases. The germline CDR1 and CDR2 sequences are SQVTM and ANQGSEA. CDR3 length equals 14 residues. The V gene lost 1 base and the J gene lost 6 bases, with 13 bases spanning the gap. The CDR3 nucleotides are TGCAGCGTTGAAGGATTGCCGGGACTCAATGAGCAGTTCTTC. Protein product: CSVEGLPGLNEQFF.

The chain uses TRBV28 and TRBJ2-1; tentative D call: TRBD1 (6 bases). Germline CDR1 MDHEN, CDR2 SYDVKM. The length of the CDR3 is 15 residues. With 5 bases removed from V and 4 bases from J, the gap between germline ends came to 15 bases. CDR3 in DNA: TGTGCCAGCAGTGGAGCTGGGGGCGCTTACAATGAGCAGTTCTTC. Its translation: CASSGAGGAYNEQFF.

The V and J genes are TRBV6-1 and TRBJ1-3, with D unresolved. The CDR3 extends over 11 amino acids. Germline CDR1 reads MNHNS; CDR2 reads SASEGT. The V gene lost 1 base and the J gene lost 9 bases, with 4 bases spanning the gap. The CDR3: CASSEGVTIYF. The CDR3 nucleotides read TGTGCCAGCAGTGAAGGAGTCACCATATATTTT.

The CDR3: CASSLERRVTDTQYF. In nucleotides, the CDR3 is TGTGCCAGCAGCTTAGAACGGCGGGTCACAGATACGCAGTATTTT. The rearrangement links TRBV11-2 to TRBJ2-3, with D possibly being TRBD2 (5 bases). The CDR3 has 15 amino acids. CDR1 and CDR2 from the germline V gene are SGHAT and FQNNGV. V was cut by 0 bases and J by 2 bases, with 9 bases left in between.

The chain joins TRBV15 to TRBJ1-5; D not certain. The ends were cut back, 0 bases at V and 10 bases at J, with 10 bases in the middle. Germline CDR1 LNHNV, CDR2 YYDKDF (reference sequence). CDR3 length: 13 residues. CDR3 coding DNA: TGTGCCACCAGCAGAGATGGCGTAGGTCCCCAGCATTTT. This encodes CATSRDGVGPQHF.

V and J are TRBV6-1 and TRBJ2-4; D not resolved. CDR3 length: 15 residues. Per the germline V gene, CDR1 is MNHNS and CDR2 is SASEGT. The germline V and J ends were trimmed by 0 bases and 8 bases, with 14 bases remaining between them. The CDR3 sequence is CASSEALLGRDIQYF. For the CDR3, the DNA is TGTGCCAGCAGTGAAGCGCTACTGGGAAGGGACATTCAGTACTTC.

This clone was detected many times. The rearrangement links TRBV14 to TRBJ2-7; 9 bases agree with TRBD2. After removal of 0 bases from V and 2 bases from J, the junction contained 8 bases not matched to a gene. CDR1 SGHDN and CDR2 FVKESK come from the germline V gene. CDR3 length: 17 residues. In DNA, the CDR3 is TGTGCCAGCAGCCAAGAAGAAAGGGCTAGCGGGACCTACGAGCAGTACTTC. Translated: CASSQEERASGTYEQYF.

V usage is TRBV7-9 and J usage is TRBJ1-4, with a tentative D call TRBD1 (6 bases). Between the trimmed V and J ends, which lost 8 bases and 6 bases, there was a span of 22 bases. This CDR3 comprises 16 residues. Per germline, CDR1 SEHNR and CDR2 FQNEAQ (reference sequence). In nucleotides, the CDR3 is TGTGCCAGCTCCCTTCAGAGGGGGAGAGGTGATGAAAAACTGTTTTTT. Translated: CASSLQRGRGDEKLFF.

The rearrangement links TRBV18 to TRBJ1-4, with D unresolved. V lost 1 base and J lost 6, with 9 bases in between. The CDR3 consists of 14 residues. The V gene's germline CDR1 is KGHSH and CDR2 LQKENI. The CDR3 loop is CASSPQYRDEKLFF. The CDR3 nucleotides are TGTGCCAGCTCACCACAGTACCGGGATGAAAAACTGTTTTTT.

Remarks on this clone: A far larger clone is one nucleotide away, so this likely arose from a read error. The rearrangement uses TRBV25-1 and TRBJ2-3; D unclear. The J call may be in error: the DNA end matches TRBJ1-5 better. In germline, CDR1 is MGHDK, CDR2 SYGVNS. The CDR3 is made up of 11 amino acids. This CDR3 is CASTQSHTQHF. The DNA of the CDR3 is TGTGCCAGCACGCAGTCACATACGCAGCATTTT.